The clone carrying this T cell receptor beta chain showed up many times. Antigen: not known. Regarding time point: sample taken at primary tumor resection. Unsorted tumor, nontumor lung tissue or cryopreserved PBMC supplied the whole RNA. The donors comprised roughly 71 untreated early-stage non-small cell lung cancer patients. This sample stems from a study of spatial heterogeneity in lung cancer. One entry per CDR3 protein, called by TCRdb with MiXCR from the 5' RACE reads. The sample carries approximately 44,000 distinct CDR3 sequences, roughly 12% recorded once. The CDR3 totals 16 residues. V lost 0 bases to trimming and J lost 2 bases; unmatched junction nucleotides: 1. Germline CDR1 SGHRS, CDR2 YFSETQ. General observations from the study: Relative to follow-up, resection was when ubiquitous expanded tumor TCRs appeared more in blood.

The chain recombines TRBV5-1 with TRBJ2-3; 12 bases map to TRBD2. The starting material was PBMCs, obtained at surgery. The TCR originated in a female donor with early-stage non-small cell lung cancer. The DNA of the CDR3 is TGCGCCAGCAGCTTGGGACTAGCGGGGGTCACAGATACGCAGTATTTT. Its translation: CASSLGLAGVTDTQYF.